This T cell receptor (beta chain) was obtained from a study of blood T cell repertoires in COVID-19. Overall study: Nucleic acid was either cDNA or gDNA, and it came from T cells, B-cell-depleted T cells, or PBMCs.

V was pared by 1 base and J by 2 bases, with 5 bases of the junction left unmatched. Germline V gene lookup returns CDR1 MNHEY and CDR2 SVGAGI. The length of the CDR3 is 16 residues. In the study's own analysis: Reference gene primer amplification gave nucleated cell count estimates. TCRdb's copy holds only in-frame clones and misses some; the assay was immunoSEQ multiplex PCR. The V and J calls and clone size are taken from that table; D and trimming were inferred from the DNA. The sample shows more than 150,000 clones, about 86% of them seen only once. The genes are TRBV6-5 and TRBJ2-7, with 10 bases fitting TRBD1. This clonotype was obtained from a man aged 55 to 70 with acute or convalescent COVID-19. The sequenced material came from peripheral blood. The CDR3 loop is CASSYFSGTGAYEQYF. In DNA, the CDR3 is TGTGCCAGCAGTTACTTTAGCGGGACAGGGGCCTACGAGCAGTACTTC.